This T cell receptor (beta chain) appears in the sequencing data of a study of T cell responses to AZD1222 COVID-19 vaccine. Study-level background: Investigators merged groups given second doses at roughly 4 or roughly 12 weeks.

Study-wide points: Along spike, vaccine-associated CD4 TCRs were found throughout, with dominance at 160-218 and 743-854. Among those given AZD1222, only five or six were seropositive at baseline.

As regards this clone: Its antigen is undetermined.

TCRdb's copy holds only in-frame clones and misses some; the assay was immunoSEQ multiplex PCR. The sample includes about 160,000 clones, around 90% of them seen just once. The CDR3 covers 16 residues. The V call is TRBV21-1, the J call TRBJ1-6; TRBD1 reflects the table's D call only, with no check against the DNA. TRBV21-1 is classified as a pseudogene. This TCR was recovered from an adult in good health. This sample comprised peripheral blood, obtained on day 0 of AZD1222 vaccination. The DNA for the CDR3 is TGTGCCAGCAGCTTTCACCGGGACAGGGTGAGATCACCCCTCCACTTT. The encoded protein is CASSFHRDRVRSPLHF.